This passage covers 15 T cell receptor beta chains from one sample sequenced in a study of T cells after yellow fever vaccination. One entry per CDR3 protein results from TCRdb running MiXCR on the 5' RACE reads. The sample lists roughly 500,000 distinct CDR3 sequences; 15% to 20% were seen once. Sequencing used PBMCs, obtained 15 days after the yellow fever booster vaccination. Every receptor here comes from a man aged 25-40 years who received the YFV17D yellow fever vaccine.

As DNA, the CDR3 is TGTGCCAGCACCCAAAGCGGGAGCGGCACCGGGGAGCTGTTTTTT. Residues: CASTQSGSGTGELFF. This chain uses TRBV28 with TRBJ2-2; 8 nucleotides align to TRBD2. The germline V gene has CDR1 MDHEN and CDR2 SYDVKM. This CDR3 spans 15 amino acids. V was clipped by 7 bases and J by 4 bases; unmatched bases: 8.

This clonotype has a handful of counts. The CDR3 reads CASSSSRVGEQYF. The CDR3 nucleotides read TGTGCCAGCAGCTCCTCCCGGGTCGGCGAGCAGTACTTC. The chain recombines TRBV7-2 with TRBJ2-7, with D unclear. Germline assignment: CDR1 SGHTA and CDR2 FQGNSA. This CDR3 region has 13 residues. V gave up 4 bases and J gave up 6 bases, with 13 bases separating them. The full variable domain, completed using reference TRBV7-2 and TRBJ2-7, is GAGVSQSPSNKVTEKGKDVELRCDPISGHTALYWYRQSLGQGLEFLIYFQGNSAPDKSGLPSDRFSAERTGGSVSTLTIQRTQQEDSAVYLCASSSSRVGEQYFGPGTRLTVT.

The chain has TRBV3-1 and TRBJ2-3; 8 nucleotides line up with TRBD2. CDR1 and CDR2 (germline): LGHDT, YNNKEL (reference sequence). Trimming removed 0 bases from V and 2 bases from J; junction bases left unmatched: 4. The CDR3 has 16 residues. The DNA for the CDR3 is TGTGCCAGCAGCCAAGATGTACTAGCGGACACAGATACGCAGTATTTT. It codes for CASSQDVLADTDTQYF.

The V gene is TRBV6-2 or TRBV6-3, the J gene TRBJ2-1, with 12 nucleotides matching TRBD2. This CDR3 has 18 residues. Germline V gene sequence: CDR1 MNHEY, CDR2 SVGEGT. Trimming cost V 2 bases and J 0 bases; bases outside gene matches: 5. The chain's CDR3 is CASSYGTSGLSSYNEQFF. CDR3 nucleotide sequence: TGTGCCAGCAGTTACGGGACTAGCGGGCTTAGCTCCTACAATGAGCAGTTCTTC.

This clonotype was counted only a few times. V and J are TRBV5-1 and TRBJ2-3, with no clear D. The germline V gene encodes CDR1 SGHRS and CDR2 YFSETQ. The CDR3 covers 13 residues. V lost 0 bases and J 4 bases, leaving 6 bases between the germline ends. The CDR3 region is CASSLEWADTQYF. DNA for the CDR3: TGCGCCAGCAGCTTGGAGTGGGCAGATACGCAGTATTTT.

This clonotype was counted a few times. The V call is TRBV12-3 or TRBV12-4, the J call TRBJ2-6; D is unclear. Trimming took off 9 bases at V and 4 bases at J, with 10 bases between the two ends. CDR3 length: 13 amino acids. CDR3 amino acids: CASALTGANVLTF. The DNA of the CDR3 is TGTGCCAGTGCTCTTACAGGGGCCAACGTCCTGACTTTC.

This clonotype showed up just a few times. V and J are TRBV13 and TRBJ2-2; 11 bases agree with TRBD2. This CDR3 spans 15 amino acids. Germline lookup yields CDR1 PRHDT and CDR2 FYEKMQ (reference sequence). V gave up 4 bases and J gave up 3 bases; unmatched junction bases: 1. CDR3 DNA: TGTGCCAGCAGCTCTAGCGGGAGGCACACCGGGGAGCTGTTTTTT. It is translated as CASSSSGRHTGELFF.

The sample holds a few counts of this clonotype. The CDR3 protein is CASSAGTSVYNEQFF. In DNA form, the CDR3 reads TGTGCCAGCAGCGCCGGGACTAGCGTCTACAATGAGCAGTTCTTC. The chain uses TRBV7-6 and TRBJ2-1, with 10 bases aligning to TRBD2. V lost 5 bases and J lost 3; bases outside the gene matches: 4. CDR3 length: 15 amino acids. Germline V gene lookup returns CDR1 SGHVS and CDR2 FNYEAQ.

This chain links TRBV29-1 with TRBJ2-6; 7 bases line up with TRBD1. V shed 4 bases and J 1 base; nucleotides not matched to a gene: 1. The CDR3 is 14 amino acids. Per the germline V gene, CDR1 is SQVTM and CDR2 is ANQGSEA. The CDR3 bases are TGCAGCGTTGCACAGGGGTCTGGGGCCAACGTCCTGACTTTC. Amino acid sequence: CSVAQGSGANVLTF.

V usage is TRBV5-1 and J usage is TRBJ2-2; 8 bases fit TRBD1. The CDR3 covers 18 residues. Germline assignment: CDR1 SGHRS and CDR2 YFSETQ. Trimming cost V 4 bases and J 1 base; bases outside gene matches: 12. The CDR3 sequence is CASSEQGQGPRNTGELFF. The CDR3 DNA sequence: TGCGCCAGCAGCGAACAAGGACAGGGACCCCGGAACACCGGGGAGCTGTTTTTT.

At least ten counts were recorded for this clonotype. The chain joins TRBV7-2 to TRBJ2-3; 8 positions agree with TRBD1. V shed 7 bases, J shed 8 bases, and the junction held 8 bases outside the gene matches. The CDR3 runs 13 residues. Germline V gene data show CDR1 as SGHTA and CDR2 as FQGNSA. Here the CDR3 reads CASTQGAAVTQYF. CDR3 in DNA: TGTGCCAGCACCCAGGGGGCCGCCGTTACGCAGTATTTT. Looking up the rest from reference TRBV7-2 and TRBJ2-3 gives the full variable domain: GAGVSQSPSNKVTEKGKDVELRCDPISGHTALYWYRQSLGQGLEFLIYFQGNSAPDKSGLPSDRFSAERTGGSVSTLTIQRTQQEDSAVYLCASTQGAAVTQYFGPGTRLTVL.

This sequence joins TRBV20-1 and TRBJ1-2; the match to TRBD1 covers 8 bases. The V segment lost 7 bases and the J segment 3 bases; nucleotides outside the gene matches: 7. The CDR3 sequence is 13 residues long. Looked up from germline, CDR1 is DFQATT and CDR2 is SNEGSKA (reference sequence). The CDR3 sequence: CSGGQGLDYGYTF. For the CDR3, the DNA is TGCAGTGGAGGACAGGGTTTAGACTATGGCTACACCTTC.

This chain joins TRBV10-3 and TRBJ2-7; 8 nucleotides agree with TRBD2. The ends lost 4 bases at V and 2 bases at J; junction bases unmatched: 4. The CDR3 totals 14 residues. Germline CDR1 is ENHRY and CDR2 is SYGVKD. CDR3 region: CAISGGRPPYEQYF. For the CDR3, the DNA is TGTGCCATCAGTGGCGGGAGGCCCCCCTACGAGCAGTACTTC.

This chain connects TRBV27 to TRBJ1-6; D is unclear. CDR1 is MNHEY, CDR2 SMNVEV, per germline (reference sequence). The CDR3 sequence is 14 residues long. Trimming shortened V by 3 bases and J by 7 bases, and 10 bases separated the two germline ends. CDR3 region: CASSFYQTNSPLHF. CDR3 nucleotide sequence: TGTGCCAGCAGTTTTTACCAGACAAATTCACCCCTCCACTTT.

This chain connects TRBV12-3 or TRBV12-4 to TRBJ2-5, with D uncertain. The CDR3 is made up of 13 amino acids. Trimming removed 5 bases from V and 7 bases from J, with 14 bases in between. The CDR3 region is CASSRDWHRTQYF. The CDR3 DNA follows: TGTGCCAGCAGTCGAGACTGGCATCGGACCCAGTACTTC.